Ten or more counts support the clone carrying this T cell receptor (beta chain). The sample is drawn from a study of Graves' ophthalmopathy and Graves' hyperthyroidism. Study in general: There was a collection of peripheral blood at initial diagnosis, before any treatment.

RNA transcripts were the source from which TCR beta CDR3 regions were amplified. HTBI-primed first-round RT-PCR preceded second-round multiplex PCR. TCRdb re-called the multiplex PCR reads with MiXCR, one entry per CDR3 protein. This sample yields roughly 300,000 distinct CDR3 sequences, of which under 20% are seen a single time; more than 9% belongs to the top ten. Ophthalmopathy donors were characterized by moderate-to-severe activity, CAS of at least 3, NOSPECS of at least 4, and duration under 3 months. The CDR3 runs 14 residues. The V gene lost 5 bases and the J gene lost 1 base, with 14 bases spanning the gap. CDR1 is GTSNPN, CDR2 SVGIG, per germline (reference sequence).

The clonotype comes from an adult man with Graves' ophthalmopathy. The sequenced material came from peripheral blood. The chain links TRBV30 to TRBJ1-1; D gene ambiguous. CDR3: CAWAGGRKNTEAFF. The CDR3 bases are TGTGCCTGGGCCGGAGGCAGGAAGAACACTGAAGCTTTCTTT.